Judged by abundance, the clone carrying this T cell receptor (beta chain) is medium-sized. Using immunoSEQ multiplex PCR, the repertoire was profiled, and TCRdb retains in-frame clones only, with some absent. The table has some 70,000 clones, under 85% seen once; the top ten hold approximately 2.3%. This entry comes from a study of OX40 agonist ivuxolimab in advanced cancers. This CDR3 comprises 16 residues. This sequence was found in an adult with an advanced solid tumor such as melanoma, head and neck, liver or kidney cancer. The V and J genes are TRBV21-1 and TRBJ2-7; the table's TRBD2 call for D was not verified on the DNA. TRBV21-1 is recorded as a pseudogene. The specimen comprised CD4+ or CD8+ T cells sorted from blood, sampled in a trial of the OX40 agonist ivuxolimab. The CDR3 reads CASSNAQRLLSYEQYF. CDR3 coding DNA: TGTGCCAGCAGCAATGCCCAGCGCCTCCTCTCCTACGAGCAGTACTTC.